This T cell receptor (beta chain) emerged from a study of blood T cell repertoires in COVID-19. Study-level information: Samples came from the United States, Italy and Spain, spanning acute and convalescent COVID-19. PBMCs, B-cell-depleted T cells, or T cells were the source of the cDNA or gDNA that made up the material.

The germline V gene has CDR1 KGHSH and CDR2 LQKENI. Trimming took 0 bases from V and 3 from J; bases not matched to a gene: 3. This CDR3 region has 15 residues. Per the original methods: The authors estimated nucleated cell counts from reference gene primer amplification. TCRdb's copy holds only in-frame clones and misses some; the assay was immunoSEQ multiplex PCR. V, J and clone size are those of that table, while D and trimming were read from the DNA. This sample has about 220,000 clones, with 70% to 90% found just once. This clone appeared a few times. The chain has TRBV18 and TRBJ2-7; 9 bases map to TRBD2. This sequence was found in a man aged 50 to 60 who had recovered from COVID-19. The material sequenced was peripheral blood. CDR3 residues: CASSPPIAGVYEQYF. The CDR3 nucleotides are TGTGCCAGCTCACCACCGATAGCGGGAGTCTACGAGCAGTACTTC.